These T cell receptor beta chains were read from a single sample in a study of cytomegalovirus exposure and HLA in healthy donors. Profiled with immunoSEQ multiplex PCR; TCRdb holds only in-frame clones, not every one. The repertoire has tens of thousands of clones, roughly 89% of them found once; the top ten carry approximately 4.2%. Sequencing was done on a sample of PBMCs. All receptors come from a woman aged 18-29 years in good health and CMV-seropositive. Both conserved end residues are part of each CDR3. D genes are given only for firm matches. Only some rows state a clone size, as once, few, many or a class for expanded clones.

V gene	clone size	J gene	D gene	CDR3 protein	CDR3 DNA
TRBV30	once	TRBJ2-5	TRBD1	CAWSVEGAGETQYF	TGTGCCTGGAGTGTTGAGGGGGCGGGAGAGACCCAGTACTTC
TRBV27	.	TRBJ1-2	.	CASSFPGGYTF	TGTGCCAGCAGTTTTCCGGGTGGCTACACCTTC
TRBV19	.	TRBJ2-1	TRBD2	CASSGTAGTSGISSYNEQFF	TGTGCCAGTAGTGGCACAGCCGGGACTAGCGGAATCAGCTCCTACAATGAGCAGTTCTTC
TRBV15	.	TRBJ2-3	TRBD2	CATSHLAGTGTDTQYF	TGTGCCACCAGTCATTTAGCGGGGACGGGCACAGATACGCAGTATTTT
TRBV10-3	.	TRBJ2-1	TRBD2	CAISPGTSGGAFDNEQFF	TGTGCCATCAGCCCAGGGACTAGCGGGGGGGCGTTCGACAATGAGCAGTTCTTC
TRBV28	once	TRBJ2-7	.	CASFPGGERYEQYF	TGTGCCAGCTTTCCTGGGGGCGAGCGTTACGAGCAGTACTTC
TRBV4-1	.	TRBJ2-7	.	CASSQVPGVDEQYF	TGCGCCAGCAGCCAAGTCCCCGGGGTCGACGAGCAGTACTTC
TRBV7-9	.	TRBJ1-1	.	CASSSGSHTEAFF	TGTGCCAGCAGCTCAGGGTCTCACACTGAAGCTTTCTTT
TRBV29-1	.	TRBJ1-1	.	CSVEAGLNTEAFF	TGCAGCGTTGAGGCGGGATTGAACACTGAAGCTTTCTTT
TRBV4-1	.	TRBJ2-3	TRBD2	CASSQRGTSGGEDTQYF	TGCGCCAGCAGCCAAAGGGGAACTAGCGGGGGTGAAGATACGCAGTATTTT
TRBV27	.	TRBJ2-7	TRBD2	CASSPSSGGPSYEQYF	TGTGCCAGCAGCCCATCTAGCGGGGGGCCCTCCTACGAGCAGTACTTC
TRBV4-1	.	TRBJ2-3	.	CASSPLTSTDTQYF	TGCGCCAGCAGCCCTCTAACGTCCACAGATACGCAGTATTTT
TRBV29-1	.	TRBJ2-1	TRBD2	CSVDSGRAGHEQFF	TGCAGCGTGGATAGCGGGAGGGCCGGCCATGAGCAGTTCTTC
TRBV7-7	.	TRBJ2-1	TRBD2	CASSARASGGPNEQFF	TGTGCTAGCAGCGCCCGAGCTAGCGGGGGCCCCAATGAGCAGTTCTTC
TRBV7-2	.	TRBJ2-2	TRBD1	CASSMTGRELFF	TGTGCCAGCAGCATGACAGGGAGGGAGCTGTTTTTT
TRBV30	.	TRBJ1-4	.	CAWSVRQTNEKLFF	TGTGCCTGGAGTGTACGACAGACTAATGAAAAACTGTTTTTT
TRBV11-2	.	TRBJ2-7	.	CASSLFRTAYEQYF	TGTGCCAGCAGCTTATTCCGCACAGCCTACGAGCAGTACTTC
TRBV5-4	.	TRBJ2-1	.	CASSSKGGPDNEQFF	TGTGCCAGCAGCTCCAAGGGAGGACCCGACAATGAGCAGTTCTTC
TRBV4-3	once	TRBJ2-1	TRBD2	CASSQGLGLSGGLNEQFF	TGCGCCAGCAGCCAAGGTCTAGGATTAAGCGGGGGACTCAATGAGCAGTTCTTC
TRBV7-2	.	TRBJ2-7	.	CASSFGQGWYEQYF	TGTGCCAGCAGCTTTGGCCAGGGGTGGTACGAGCAGTACTTC
TRBV2	.	TRBJ2-2	TRBD2	CASDLAGTNTGELFF	TGTGCCAGTGACCTAGCGGGAACGAACACCGGGGAGCTGTTTTTT
TRBV7-6	.	TRBJ1-4	TRBD1	CASSYVRDRGHPNEKLFF	TGTGCCAGCAGCTACGTCCGGGACAGGGGTCATCCTAATGAAAAACTGTTTTTT
TRBV28	.	TRBJ2-2	TRBD1	CASSWPVGTAGELFF	TGTGCCAGCAGTTGGCCCGTCGGGACAGCCGGTGAGCTGTTTTTT
TRBV2	.	TRBJ2-1	TRBD2	CASSEARGGNEQFF	TGTGCCAGCAGTGAAGCGCGGGGGGGGAATGAGCAGTTCTTC
TRBV6-1	.	TRBJ1-5	.	CASSANGGVGEPQHF	TGTGCCAGCAGCGCCAACGGGGGGGTTGGGGAGCCCCAGCATTTT
TRBV29-1	.	TRBJ1-2	.	CSVEEGAGYTF	TGCAGCGTTGAGGAGGGTGCTGGCTACACCTTC
TRBV28	.	TRBJ2-2	.	CATVRTARPGELFF	TGTGCCACCGTTCGGACTGCGAGGCCCGGGGAGCTGTTTTTT
TRBV20-1	.	TRBJ2-1	.	CSAPIYNEQFF	TGCAGTGCTCCCATTTACAATGAGCAGTTCTTC
TRBV5-5	.	TRBJ2-7	TRBD1	CASTEPGTVSYEQYF	TGTGCCAGCACCGAGCCCGGGACAGTTTCCTACGAGCAGTACTTC
TRBV29-1	.	TRBJ2-5	.	CSVETVNQYF	TGCAGCGTTGAAACAGTAAACCAGTACTTC
TRBV28	.	TRBJ1-2	TRBD1	CASRPGTGGFLNYGYTF	TGTGCCAGCAGACCCGGGACAGGGGGCTTTTTGAACTATGGCTACACCTTC
TRBV10-2	.	TRBJ1-1	.	CASSESGGTEAFF	TGCGCCAGCAGTGAGTCAGGGGGCACTGAAGCTTTCTTT
TRBV15	.	TRBJ2-7	.	CATSRDLAVAKGGEQYF	TGTGCCACCAGCAGAGATCTCGCGGTCGCCAAAGGGGGTGAGCAGTACTTC
TRBV7-2	.	TRBJ2-3	TRBD1	CASSPQTGTDTQYF	TGTGCCAGCAGCCCCCAGACAGGGACAGATACGCAGTATTTT
TRBV28	once	TRBJ2-4	TRBD1	CASSPLTGGAYIQYF	TGTGCCAGCAGTCCCCTGACAGGGGGCGCATACATTCAGTACTTC
TRBV5-8	.	TRBJ2-2	.	CASSSDRLNTGELFF	TGTGCCAGCAGCTCCGACAGGCTGAACACCGGGGAGCTGTTTTTT
TRBV5-4	.	TRBJ2-2	.	CASSQLGRGLAGELFF	TGTGCCAGCAGCCAGCTGGGGCGGGGTTTGGCCGGGGAGCTGTTTTTT
TRBV27	.	TRBJ1-1	.	CASSLTVNTEAFF	TGTGCCAGCAGTTTGACAGTGAACACTGAAGCTTTCTTT
TRBV4-1	once	TRBJ2-5	TRBD2	CASSQVAGARETQYF	TGCGCCAGCAGCCAAGTCGCGGGAGCGCGCGAGACCCAGTACTTC
TRBV2	.	TRBJ1-5	.	CASSDTQGRNQPQHF	TGTGCCAGCAGTGATACCCAGGGTCGTAATCAGCCCCAGCATTTT
TRBV7-3	.	TRBJ2-3	TRBD2	CASSLPGGGFLCTDTQYF	TGTGCCAGCAGCTTACCCGGGGGGGGGTTTTTATGCACAGATACGCAGTATTTT
TRBV6-4	.	TRBJ2-1	TRBD2	CASSEGTNNEQFF	TGTGCCAGCAGTGAAGGGACTAACAATGAGCAGTTCTTC